One and the same sample provided the 26 T cell receptor beta chains below, sequenced in a study of T cell clonality in common variable immunodeficiency. Their antigens remain unidentified. The repertoire was sequenced with immunoSEQ multiplex PCR; TCRdb's copy has only in-frame clones and lacks some. Observed in the sample are some 16,000 clones, none of them singletons. General study findings and limits: Reportedly, TCR beta sequences from common variable immunodeficiency showed fewer deletions and N-nucleotide insertions.

Sequenced sample: peripheral blood mononuclear cells. The source of these receptors is a human donor with common variable immunodeficiency.

With regard to this clone: The missing CDR3 end, 3 residues past where the read stops, is filled in from the germline J gene. The chain carries TRBV18 and TRBJ1-1; perhaps TRBD1 as D (5 bases). The CDR3 runs to 13 residues. Deletions cut 3 bases from V and 3 bases from J, with 8 bases between. From germline, CDR1 is KGHSH and CDR2 LQKENI. The part of the CDR3 DNA that was read is TGTGCCAGCTCACCGGCAGGGTACACTGAA. It specifies CASSPAGYTE. The whole CDR3 sequence reads CASSPAGYTEAFF.

This clone was seen more than once but under ten times. The CDR3 end falls 3 residues outside the read, so it is completed with the germline J gene. The chain combines TRBV7-6 with TRBJ1-2; D perhaps matches TRBD1 (5 bases). The CDR3 sequence is 15 residues long. Trimming pared 4 bases from V and 6 bases from J, leaving 18 bases between. Germline CDR1 reads SGHVS; CDR2 reads FNYEAQ. Here the CDR3 reads CASSSQGRASDGYTF. The sequenced CDR3 bases are TGTGCCAGCAGCTCTCAGGGCAGGGCTTCGGATGGC.

As regards this clone: The read terminates 3 residues ahead of where the CDR3 ends, so the germline J gene completes it. The rearrangement uses TRBV6-2 or TRBV6-3 and TRBJ2-2; D remains ambiguous. In germline, CDR1 is MNHEY, CDR2 SVGEGT. Trimming stripped 5 bases from V and 3 bases from J, with 10 bases between. This CDR3 spans 14 amino acids. The sequenced part of the CDR3 DNA is TGTGCCAGCAGTCGACACCGAGACACCGGGGAG. Translation gives CASSRHRDTGE. The full CDR3 sequence reads CASSRHRDTGELFF.

Points on this clone: The read comes to an end 3 residues before the CDR3 does, leaving the germline J gene to fill in the end. The chain joins TRBV19 to TRBJ2-2; 7 bases map to TRBD1. This CDR3 comprises 14 residues. The J segment lost 5 bases and the V segment lost 3 bases, leaving 3 bases of the junction unmatched. Germline V lookup: CDR1 LNHDA, CDR2 SQIVND (reference sequence). CDR3: CASSMDRSTGELFF. The CDR3 bases that were read are TGTGCCAGTAGTATGGACAGGTCAACCGGGGAG.

Points on this clone: The read falls 3 residues short of the CDR3 end, and the missing part is taken from the germline J gene. This sequence joins TRBV30 and TRBJ2-7, with D possibly being TRBD1 (6 bases). Germline V gives CDR1 GTSNPN, CDR2 SVGIG (reference sequence). V was pared by 0 bases and J by 5 bases, with 20 bases between. The CDR3 loop spans 16 amino acids. Incomplete CDR3 DNA: TGTGCCTGGAGTGTACCGGGAATCGGCAGGGGCAACGAG. Translating gives CAWSVPGIGRGNE. The full CDR3 protein is CAWSVPGIGRGNEQYF.

Only a few counts were recorded for this clone. The read ends 3 residues before the CDR3 terminus; that terminus is restored from the germline J gene. The chain couples TRBV30 to TRBJ2-7; 8 bases line up with TRBD2. V lost 2 bases to trimming and J lost 0 bases; unmatched junction nucleotides: 6. Germline V gene sequence: CDR1 GTSNPN, CDR2 SVGIG (reference sequence). The CDR3 totals 15 residues. CDR3 DNA, as far as it was read: TGTGCCTGGAGTATGGGACTAGGCCTCTCCTACGAG. It yields the protein CAWSMGLGLSYE. The CDR3 as a whole reads CAWSMGLGLSYEQYF.

This clone has a count of ten or more. Read data end 3 residues before the CDR3 end; the end is taken from the germline J gene. This chain connects TRBV5-1 to TRBJ2-7, with a possible D match to TRBD1 (5 bases). With 5 bases removed from V and 2 bases from J, the gap between germline ends came to 20 bases. Germline CDR1 and CDR2: SGHRS and YFSETQ. The CDR3 is 16 residues long. The CDR3 protein is CASSPEWGQGPYEQYF. The sequenced part of the CDR3 DNA is TGCGCCAGCAGTCCGGAGTGGGGTCAGGGCCCCTACGAG.

Turning to this clone: Read coverage stops 3 residues before the CDR3 terminus; the germline J gene supplies the remainder. J is TRBJ2-5 and V is TRBV11-2, with D possibly being TRBD2 (7 bases). The CDR3 sequence is 15 residues long. Germline V CDR1 and CDR2: SGHAT, FQNNGV. The V and J ends lost 5 bases and 4 bases respectively, with 17 bases between them. The part of the CDR3 DNA that was read is TGTGCCAGCAGCCTCCCCGGGGGGCCGGGAGAGACC. Its protein is CASSLPGGPGET. Given in full, the CDR3 is CASSLPGGPGETQYF.

CDR3 amino acids: CASSPSSVQLYGYTF. The sequenced CDR3 bases are TGTGCCAGCTCGCCATCTTCTGTACAGCTTTATGGC. The rearrangement links TRBV18 to TRBJ1-2; D is unclear. The read ends 3 residues early relative to the CDR3; the germline J gene fills the gap. CDR1 KGHSH and CDR2 LQKENI come from the germline V gene. Trimming removed 6 bases at V and 5 bases at J, with 19 bases between. The CDR3 is 15 amino acids.

This clone showed up many times. Read sequence stops 3 residues before the CDR3 end, and the germline J gene provides the missing end. The chain employs TRBV5-5 and TRBJ1-1; D perhaps matches TRBD1 (6 bases). Trimming removed 4 bases from V and 5 bases from J, with 12 bases in between. The CDR3 covers 13 residues. Germline values: CDR1 SGHKS, CDR2 YYEKEE (reference sequence). The CDR3 spells CASSVTGRTEAFF. The part of the CDR3 DNA that was read is TGTGCCAGCAGCGTAACAGGGCGGACTGAA.

Worth noting for this clone: Read coverage stops 3 residues before the CDR3 terminus; the germline J gene supplies the remainder. The chain combines TRBV7-2 with TRBJ2-7, with no clear D. The ends were cut back, 7 bases at V and 5 bases at J, with 15 bases in the middle. The CDR3 consists of 13 residues. Germline lookup yields CDR1 SGHTA and CDR2 FQGNSA. The sequenced part of the CDR3 DNA is TGTGCCAGCACTCTGACAAGTACCCACGAG. This sequence encodes CASTLTSTHE. The CDR3 in its entirety is CASTLTSTHEQYF.

A note on this clone: The CDR3 extends 3 residues past the end of the read, so its final part is completed from the germline J gene. V gene TRBV23-1 combines with J gene TRBJ2-7, with D perhaps matching TRBD2 (6 bases). TRBV23-1 is labeled an ORF, and its function is uncertain. The CDR3 spans 15 residues. The V end was cut by 4 bases, the J end by 2 bases, with 15 bases between. CDR3 bases read: TGCGCCAGCAGTCGGGCAGGTGGGGGGACCTACGAG. Its protein product is CASSRAGGGTYE. The CDR3 reads in full as CASSRAGGGTYEQYF.

This clone was seen only a few times. The read stops 3 residues short of the end of the CDR3; the missing end is completed from the germline J gene. The chain has TRBV2 and TRBJ2-1, with TRBD2 matching 9 bases. This CDR3 is built from 14 residues. The germline V gene has CDR1 SNHLY and CDR2 FYNNEI. The junction had 9 bases not matched to a gene; V was cut back by 7 bases and J by 8 bases. The CDR3 bases that were read are TGTGCCAGCAAGCCGGGACTAGCCTTGGATGAG. Its translation is CASKPGLALDE. The full CDR3 reads CASKPGLALDEQFF.

This clone was observed at least ten times. The CDR3 is cut off 3 residues early in the read; its end comes from the germline J gene. The chain couples TRBV10-3 to TRBJ1-6; TRBD1 matches 7 bases. The CDR3 runs 13 residues. J lost 8 bases, V lost 6 bases, and 4 bases had no gene match. The germline V gene has CDR1 ENHRY and CDR2 SYGVKD. Partial CDR3 DNA: TGTGCCATCAGGACCGGGACAGATTCACCC. Residues: CAIRTGTDSP. The full CDR3 protein is CAIRTGTDSPLHF.

The table lists this clone with a few counts. The CDR3 end lies 3 residues beyond the end of the read and is filled in from the germline J gene. The chain links TRBV18 to TRBJ2-7, with 12 positions matching TRBD2. The CDR3 is made up of 14 amino acids. Germline assignment: CDR1 KGHSH and CDR2 LQKENI. Trimming at V came to 6 bases and at J to 6 bases, leaving 6 bases not matched to a gene. Here the CDR3 reads CASSVTSGGSEQYF. CDR3 bases read: TGTGCCAGCTCCGTGACTAGCGGGGGATCCGAG.

At least ten counts were recorded for this clone. The read finishes 3 residues shy of the CDR3 end, and the germline J gene is used to complete it. This chain uses TRBV7-9 with TRBJ1-5, with a possible D match to TRBD1 (5 bases). V lost 5 bases to trimming and J lost 4 bases, with 12 bases between them. This CDR3 region has 14 residues. Germline CDR1 and CDR2: SEHNR and FQNEAQ (reference sequence). The CDR3 is CASSRTGDNQPQHF. CDR3 DNA (partial): TGTGCCAGCAGCCGTACAGGAGATAATCAGCCC.

This clone was counted only a few times. The DNA ends 3 residues before the CDR3 does, and the rest of the CDR3 is filled in from the germline J gene. The chain carries TRBV7-2 and TRBJ2-5; the match to TRBD1 covers 10 bases. Germline V CDR1 and CDR2: SGHTA, FQGNSA. The CDR3 loop spans 13 amino acids. The sequenced CDR3 bases are TGTGCCAGCAGCCGGACAGGGGGTAACACC. Residues: CASSRTGGNT. The full CDR3 reads CASSRTGGNTQYF.

The CDR3 sequence: CASTPEPAGSYEQYF. CDR3 DNA (partial): TGTGCCAGCACCCCCGAGCCCGCGGGGTCCTACGAG. The chain recombines TRBV7-2 with TRBJ2-7; perhaps TRBD2 as D (6 bases). The read ends 3 residues early relative to the CDR3; the germline J gene fills the gap. Germline-derived CDR1 and CDR2 are SGHTA and FQGNSA. V was trimmed by 7 bases and J by 1 base, leaving 17 bases between them. This CDR3 contains 15 residues.

This clone has a handful of counts. The CDR3 end falls 3 residues outside the read, so it is completed with the germline J gene. The V call is TRBV20-1, the J call TRBJ2-3, with 9 bases that match TRBD2. The ends lost 1 base at V and 2 bases at J; junction bases unmatched: 7. Germline lookup yields CDR1 DFQATT and CDR2 SNEGSKA (reference sequence). The CDR3 runs 16 residues. The CDR3 sequence: CSARVSGGPNTDTQYF. The covered CDR3 bases are TGCAGTGCTAGAGTTAGCGGGGGCCCCAACACAGATACG.

Note on this clone: The CDR3 extends 3 residues past the end of the read, so its final part is completed from the germline J gene. V usage is TRBV18 and J usage is TRBJ2-5; D may be TRBD1 (6 bases). V was cut by 6 bases and J by 5 bases, with 19 bases left in between. Germline-derived CDR1 and CDR2 are KGHSH and LQKENI. The CDR3 length is 15 residues. The CDR3: CASSRQQGRRETQYF. Incomplete CDR3 DNA: TGTGCCAGCTCCCGCCAACAGGGCAGGCGGGAGACC. Using reference TRBV18 and TRBJ2-5 for the parts outside the CDR3, the full variable domain is NAGVMQNPRHLVRRRGQEARLRCSPMKGHSHVYWYRQLPEEGLKFMVYLQKENIIDESGMPKERFSAEFPKEGPSILRIQQVVRGDSAAYFCASSRQQGRRETQYFGPGTRLLVL.

The sample holds many counts of this clone. Coverage ceases 3 residues before the CDR3 finishes, and the germline J gene fills in the end. This rearrangement joins TRBV20-1 to TRBJ2-7; the match to TRBD1 covers 7 bases. The germline CDR1 and CDR2 sequences are DFQATT and SNEGSKA (reference sequence). V lost 3 bases and J lost 3; bases outside the gene matches: 8. This CDR3 has 14 amino acids. The CDR3 loop is CSASFRTGYYEQYF. The CDR3 bases that were read are TGCAGTGCTAGCTTCAGGACAGGTTACTACGAG.

On this clone itself: The read ends 3 residues early relative to the CDR3; the germline J gene fills the gap. This chain joins TRBV19 and TRBJ1-4; TRBD1 aligns across 7 bases. CDR3 length equals 14 residues. V gave up 5 bases and J gave up 6 bases; unmatched junction bases: 6. CDR1 is LNHDA, CDR2 SQIVND, per germline (reference sequence). The sequenced part of the CDR3 DNA is TGTGCCAGTAGTTTAAGACAGGGATATGAAAAA. As protein: CASSLRQGYEK. The whole CDR3 region reads CASSLRQGYEKLFF.

This clone was recorded at least ten times. The sequence runs out 3 residues before the end of the CDR3; the remainder is reconstructed from the germline J gene. The V call is TRBV5-1, the J call TRBJ2-1; 12 positions agree with TRBD2. V lost 4 bases to trimming and J lost 4 bases; unmatched junction nucleotides: 15. This CDR3 spans 19 amino acids. Germline lookup yields CDR1 SGHRS and CDR2 YFSETQ. The sequenced part of the CDR3 DNA is TGCGCCAGCAGCCCCTTTATGGCTAGCGGGGGGGCTCGGTACAATGAG. Its protein product is CASSPFMASGGARYNE. The complete CDR3 protein is CASSPFMASGGARYNEQFF.

Worth noting for this clone: The CDR3 end is not reached by the read, which stops 3 residues before it; the germline J gene fills it in. The gene calls are TRBV7-2 and TRBJ2-1; D not certain. V was cut by 1 base and J by 8 bases, with 9 bases left in between. CDR1 SGHTA and CDR2 FQGNSA come from the germline V gene. The CDR3 is 13 amino acids. The CDR3: CASSLVSGDEQFF. The part of the CDR3 DNA that was read is TGTGCCAGCAGCTTAGTTTCCGGTGATGAG.

A word on this clone: Read coverage stops 3 residues before the CDR3 terminus; the germline J gene supplies the remainder. This chain joins TRBV6-2 or TRBV6-3 and TRBJ2-7, with TRBD1 as a possible D gene (6 bases). V lost 5 bases to trimming and J lost 6 bases, with 11 bases between them. Per germline, CDR1 MNHEY and CDR2 SVGEGT. CDR3 length: 12 amino acids. The DNA read from the CDR3 is TGTGCCAGCAGTCCACAGGGATTCGAG. Amino acids: CASSPQGFE. The entire CDR3 protein reads CASSPQGFEQYF.

Concerning this clone itself: The sequence runs out 3 residues before the end of the CDR3; the remainder is reconstructed from the germline J gene. The chain carries TRBV30 and TRBJ2-3; 9 bases line up with TRBD1. Trimming removed 2 bases from V and 2 bases from J; junction bases left unmatched: 2. Germline values: CDR1 GTSNPN, CDR2 SVGIG (reference sequence). This CDR3 region has 14 residues. CDR3 in amino acids: CAWSRDRDTDTQYF. The DNA read from the CDR3 is TGTGCCTGGAGTCGGGACAGGGACACAGATACG. The whole variable domain, remainder taken from reference TRBV30 and TRBJ2-3, is SQTIHQWPATLVQPVGSPLSLECTVEGTSNPNLYWYRQAAGRGLQLLFYSVGIGQISSEVPQNLSASRPQDRQFILSSKKLLLSDSGFYLCAWSRDRDTDTQYFGPGTRLTVL.